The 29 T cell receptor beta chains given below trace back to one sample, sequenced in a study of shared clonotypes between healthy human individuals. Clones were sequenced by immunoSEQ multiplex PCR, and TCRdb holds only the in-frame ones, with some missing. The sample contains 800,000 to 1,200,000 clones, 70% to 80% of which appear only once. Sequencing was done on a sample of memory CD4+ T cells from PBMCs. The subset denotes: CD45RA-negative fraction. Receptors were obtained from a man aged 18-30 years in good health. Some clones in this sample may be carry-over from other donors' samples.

The chain's CDR3 is CASSLGERREQYF. The CDR3 DNA follows: TGTGCCAGCAGCCTCGGGGAGAGGAGAGAGCAGTACTTC. V and J are TRBV5-7 and TRBJ2-7; a possible D gene is TRBD2 (5 bases). TRBV5-7 is sorted into the ORF group, with uncertain function. The CDR3 extends over 13 amino acids. With 4 bases removed from V and 7 bases from J, the gap between germline ends came to 15 bases.

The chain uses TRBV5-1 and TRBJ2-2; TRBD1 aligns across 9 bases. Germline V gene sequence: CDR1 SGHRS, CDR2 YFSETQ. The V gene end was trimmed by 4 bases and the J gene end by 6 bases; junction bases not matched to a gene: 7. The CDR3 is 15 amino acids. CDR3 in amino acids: CASSAGTGYSGELFF. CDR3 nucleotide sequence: TGCGCCAGCAGCGCCGGGACAGGGTACTCCGGGGAGCTGTTTTTT.

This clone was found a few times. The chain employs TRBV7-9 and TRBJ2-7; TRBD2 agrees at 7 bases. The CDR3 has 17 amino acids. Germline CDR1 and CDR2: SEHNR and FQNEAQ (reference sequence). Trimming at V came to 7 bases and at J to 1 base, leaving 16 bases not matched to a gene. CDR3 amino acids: CASTPGGSGGGSYEQYF. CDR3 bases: TGTGCCAGCACCCCCGGGGGGTCGGGAGGTGGTTCCTACGAGCAGTACTTC. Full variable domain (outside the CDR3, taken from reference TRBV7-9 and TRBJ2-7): DTGVSQNPRHKITKRGQNVTFRCDPISEHNRLYWYRQTLGQGPEFLTYFQNEAQLEKSRLLSDRFSAERPKGSFSTLEIQRTEQGDSAMYLCASTPGGSGGGSYEQYFGPGTRLTVT.

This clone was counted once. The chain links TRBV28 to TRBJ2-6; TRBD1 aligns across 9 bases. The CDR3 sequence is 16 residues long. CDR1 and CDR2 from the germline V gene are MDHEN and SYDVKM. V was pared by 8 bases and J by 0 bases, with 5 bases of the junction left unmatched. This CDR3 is CASSSQGASGANVLTF. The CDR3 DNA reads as TGTGCCAGCTCTTCACAGGGGGCCTCTGGGGCCAACGTCCTGACTTTC.

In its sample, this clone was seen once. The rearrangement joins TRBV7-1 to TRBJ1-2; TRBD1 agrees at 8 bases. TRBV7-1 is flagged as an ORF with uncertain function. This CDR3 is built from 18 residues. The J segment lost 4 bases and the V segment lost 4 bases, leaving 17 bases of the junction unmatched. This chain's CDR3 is CASSLVFREGQGGYGYTF. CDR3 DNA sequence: TGTGCCAGCAGCTTAGTTTTTCGGGAAGGACAGGGAGGCTATGGCTACACCTTC.

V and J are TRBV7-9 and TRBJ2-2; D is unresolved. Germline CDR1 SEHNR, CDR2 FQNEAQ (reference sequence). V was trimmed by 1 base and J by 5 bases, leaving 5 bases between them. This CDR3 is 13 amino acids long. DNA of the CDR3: TGTGCCAGCAGCTTAGAGGGTACCGGGGAGCTGTTTTTT. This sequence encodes CASSLEGTGELFF.

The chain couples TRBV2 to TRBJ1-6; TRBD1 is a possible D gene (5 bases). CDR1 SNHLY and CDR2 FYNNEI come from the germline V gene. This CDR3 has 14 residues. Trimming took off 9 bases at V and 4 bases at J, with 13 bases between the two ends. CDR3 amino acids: CASGVTEYNSPLHF. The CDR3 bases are TGTGCCAGTGGGGTGACAGAATATAATTCACCCCTCCACTTT.

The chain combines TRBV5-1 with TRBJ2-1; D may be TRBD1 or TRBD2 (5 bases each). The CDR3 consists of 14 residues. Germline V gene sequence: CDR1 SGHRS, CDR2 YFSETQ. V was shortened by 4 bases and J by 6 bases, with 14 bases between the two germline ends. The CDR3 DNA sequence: TGCGCCAGCAGCACGATGACAGCGGTCAATGAGCAGTTCTTC. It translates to CASSTMTAVNEQFF.

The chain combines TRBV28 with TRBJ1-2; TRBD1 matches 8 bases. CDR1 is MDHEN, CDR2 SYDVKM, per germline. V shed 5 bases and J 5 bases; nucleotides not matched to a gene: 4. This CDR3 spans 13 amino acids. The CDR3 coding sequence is TGTGCCAGCAGTCCGGACAGGGTGTATGGCTACACCTTC. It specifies CASSPDRVYGYTF.

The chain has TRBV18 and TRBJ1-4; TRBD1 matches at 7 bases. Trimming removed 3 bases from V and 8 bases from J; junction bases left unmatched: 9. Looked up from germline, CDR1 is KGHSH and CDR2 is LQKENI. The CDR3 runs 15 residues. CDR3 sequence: CASSPAGGAVEKLFF. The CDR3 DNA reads TGTGCCAGCTCACCGGCAGGGGGTGCCGTGGAAAAACTGTTTTTT.

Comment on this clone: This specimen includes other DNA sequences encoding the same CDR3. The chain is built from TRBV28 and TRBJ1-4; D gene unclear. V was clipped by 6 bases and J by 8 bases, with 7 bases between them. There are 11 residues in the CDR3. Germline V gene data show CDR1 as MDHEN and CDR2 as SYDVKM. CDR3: CASRRNEKLFF. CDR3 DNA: TGTGCCAGCAGAAGAAACGAAAAACTGTTTTTT.

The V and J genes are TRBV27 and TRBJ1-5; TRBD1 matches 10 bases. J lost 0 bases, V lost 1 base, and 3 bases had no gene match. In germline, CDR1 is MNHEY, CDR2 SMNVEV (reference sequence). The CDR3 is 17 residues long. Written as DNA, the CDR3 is TGTGCCAGCAGTTTATGGGGGACAGGGGATAGCAATCAGCCCCAGCATTTT. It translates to CASSLWGTGDSNQPQHF.

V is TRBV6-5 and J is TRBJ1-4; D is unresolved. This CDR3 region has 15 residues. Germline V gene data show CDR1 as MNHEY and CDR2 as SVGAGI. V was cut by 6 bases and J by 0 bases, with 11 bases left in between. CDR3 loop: CASRVGGATNEKLFF. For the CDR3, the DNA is TGTGCCAGCAGGGTGGGCGGCGCAACTAATGAAAAACTGTTTTTT.

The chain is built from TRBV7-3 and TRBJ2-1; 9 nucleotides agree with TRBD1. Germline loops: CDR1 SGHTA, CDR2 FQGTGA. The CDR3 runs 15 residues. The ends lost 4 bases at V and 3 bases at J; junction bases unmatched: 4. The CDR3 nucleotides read TGTGCCAGCAGCTCATTGGACAGGGGCTACAATGAGCAGTTCTTC. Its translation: CASSSLDRGYNEQFF.

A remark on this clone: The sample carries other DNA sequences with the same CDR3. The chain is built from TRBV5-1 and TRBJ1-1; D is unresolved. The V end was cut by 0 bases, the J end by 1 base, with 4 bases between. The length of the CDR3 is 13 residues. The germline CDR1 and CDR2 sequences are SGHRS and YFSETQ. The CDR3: CASSLERNTEAFF. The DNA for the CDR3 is TGCGCCAGCAGCTTGGAAAGGAACACTGAAGCTTTCTTT.

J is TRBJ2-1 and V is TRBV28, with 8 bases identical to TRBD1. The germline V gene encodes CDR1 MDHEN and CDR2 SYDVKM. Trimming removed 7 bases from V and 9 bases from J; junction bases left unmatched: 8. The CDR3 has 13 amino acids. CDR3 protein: CASTEDRDAEQFF. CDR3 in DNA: TGTGCCAGCACCGAGGACAGGGACGCTGAGCAGTTCTTC.

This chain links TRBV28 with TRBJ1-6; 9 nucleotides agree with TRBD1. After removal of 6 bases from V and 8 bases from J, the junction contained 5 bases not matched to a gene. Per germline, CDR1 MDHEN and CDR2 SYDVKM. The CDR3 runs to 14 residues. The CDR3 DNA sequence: TGTGCCAGCAGAGGGACAGGGCTTTATTCACCCCTCCACTTT. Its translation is CASRGTGLYSPLHF. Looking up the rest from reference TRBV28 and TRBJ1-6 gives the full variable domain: DVKVTQSSRYLVKRTGEKVFLECVQDMDHENMFWYRQDPGLGLRLIYFSYDVKMKEKGDIPEGYSVSREKKERFSLILESASTNQTSMYLCASRGTGLYSPLHFGNGTRLTVT.

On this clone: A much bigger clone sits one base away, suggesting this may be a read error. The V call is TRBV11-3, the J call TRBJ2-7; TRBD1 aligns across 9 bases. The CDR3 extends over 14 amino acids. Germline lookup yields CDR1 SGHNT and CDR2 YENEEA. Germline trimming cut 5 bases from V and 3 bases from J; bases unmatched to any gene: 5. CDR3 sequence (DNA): TGTGCCAGCAGCCCCGGGACAGGGAACTACGAGCAGTACTTC. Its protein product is CASSPGTGNYEQYF.

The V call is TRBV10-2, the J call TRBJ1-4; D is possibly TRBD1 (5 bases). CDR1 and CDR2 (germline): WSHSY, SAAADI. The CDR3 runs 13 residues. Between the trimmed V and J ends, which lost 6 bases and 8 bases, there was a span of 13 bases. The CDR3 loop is CASSEGPGEKLFF. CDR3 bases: TGCGCCAGCAGCGAGGGGCCAGGGGAAAAACTGTTTTTT.

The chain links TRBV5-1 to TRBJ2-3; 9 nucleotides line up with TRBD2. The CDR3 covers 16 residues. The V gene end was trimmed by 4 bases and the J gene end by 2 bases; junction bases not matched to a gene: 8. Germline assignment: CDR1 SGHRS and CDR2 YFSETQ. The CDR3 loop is CASSAGTSSPTDTQYF. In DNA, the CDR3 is TGCGCCAGCAGCGCCGGGACTAGCAGCCCCACAGATACGCAGTATTTT.

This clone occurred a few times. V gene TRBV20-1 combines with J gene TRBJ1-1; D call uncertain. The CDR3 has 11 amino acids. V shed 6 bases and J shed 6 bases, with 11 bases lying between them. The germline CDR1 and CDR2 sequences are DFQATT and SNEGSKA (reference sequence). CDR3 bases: TGCAGTGCCCCGGGCGGAGCTGAAGCTTTCTTT. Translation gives CSAPGGAEAFF.

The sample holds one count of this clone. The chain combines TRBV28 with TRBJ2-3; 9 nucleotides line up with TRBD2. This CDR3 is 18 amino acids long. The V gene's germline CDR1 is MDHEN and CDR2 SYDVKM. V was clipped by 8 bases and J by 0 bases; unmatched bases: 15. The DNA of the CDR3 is TGTGCCAGCGTGAATAACCTAGCGGGAACCACTAGCACAGATACGCAGTATTTT. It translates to CASVNNLAGTTSTDTQYF.

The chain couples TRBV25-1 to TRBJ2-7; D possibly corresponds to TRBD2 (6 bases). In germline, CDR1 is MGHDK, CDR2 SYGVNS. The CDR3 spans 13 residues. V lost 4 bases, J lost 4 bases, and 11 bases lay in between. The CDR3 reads CASSAGDGYEQYF. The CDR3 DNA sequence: TGTGCCAGCAGTGCGGGAGATGGATACGAGCAGTACTTC.

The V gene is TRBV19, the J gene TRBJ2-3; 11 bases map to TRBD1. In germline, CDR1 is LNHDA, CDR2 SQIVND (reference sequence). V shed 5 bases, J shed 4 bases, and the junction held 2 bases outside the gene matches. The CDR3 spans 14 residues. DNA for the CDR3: TGTGCCAGTAGTCGGGACAGGGGGTCAGATACGCAGTATTTT. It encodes CASSRDRGSDTQYF.

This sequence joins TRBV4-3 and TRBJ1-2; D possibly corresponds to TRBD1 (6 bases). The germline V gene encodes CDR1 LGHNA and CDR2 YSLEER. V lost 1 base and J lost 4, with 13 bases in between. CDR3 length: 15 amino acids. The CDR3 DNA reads TGCGCCAGCAGCCAAGGGGGGGCAGGGGCCTATGGCTACACCTTC. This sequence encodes CASSQGGAGAYGYTF.

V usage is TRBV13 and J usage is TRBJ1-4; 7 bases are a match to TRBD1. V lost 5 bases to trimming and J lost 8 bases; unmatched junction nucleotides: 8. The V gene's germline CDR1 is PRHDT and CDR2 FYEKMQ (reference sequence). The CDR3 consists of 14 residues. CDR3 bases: TGTGCCAGCAGCACACGACAGGGCGGGGAAAAACTGTTTTTT. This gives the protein CASSTRQGGEKLFF.

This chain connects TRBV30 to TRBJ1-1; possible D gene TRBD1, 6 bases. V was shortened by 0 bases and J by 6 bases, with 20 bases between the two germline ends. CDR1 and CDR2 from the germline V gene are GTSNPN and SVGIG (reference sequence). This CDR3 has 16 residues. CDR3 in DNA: TGTGCCTGGAGTGTACGACAGGCAGGGCCACTCGCTGAAGCTTTCTTT. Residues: CAWSVRQAGPLAEAFF.

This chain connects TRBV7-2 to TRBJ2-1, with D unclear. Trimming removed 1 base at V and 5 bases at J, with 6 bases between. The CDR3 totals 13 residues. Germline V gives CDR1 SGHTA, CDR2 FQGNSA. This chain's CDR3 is CASSLERNNEQFF. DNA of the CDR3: TGTGCCAGCAGCTTAGAACGGAACAATGAGCAGTTCTTC.

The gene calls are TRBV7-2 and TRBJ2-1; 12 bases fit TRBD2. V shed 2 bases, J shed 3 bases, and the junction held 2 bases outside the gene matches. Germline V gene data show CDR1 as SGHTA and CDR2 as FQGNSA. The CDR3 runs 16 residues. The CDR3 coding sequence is TGTGCCAGCAGCTTAAGGGGACTAGCGGGCTACAATGAGCAGTTCTTC. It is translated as CASSLRGLAGYNEQFF.